This T cell receptor (beta chain) was sequenced in a study of blood T cell repertoires in COVID-19. Overall study: COVID-19 samples collected from the United States, Italy and Spain covered acute and convalescent phases. In each case, the material was cDNA or gDNA derived from T cells, B-cell-depleted T cells, or PBMCs.

The CDR3 consists of 14 residues. Germline assignment: CDR1 SQVTM and CDR2 ANQGSEA. V gave up 3 bases and J gave up 0 bases; unmatched junction bases: 2. In the study's own analysis: Reference gene primer amplification yielded estimated nucleated cell counts. Sequencing used immunoSEQ multiplex PCR; TCRdb keeps in-frame clones, though not all of them. D and trimming come from the DNA, and the V and J calls and clone size come from that table. The data contain 140,000 to 150,000 clones, 88% of them singletons. This clone was observed a few times. The sequencing sample was made of peripheral blood. The receptor comes from a woman in her fifties or sixties with acute or convalescent COVID-19. The genes are TRBV29-1 and TRBJ2-5; 9 bases are shared with TRBD2. The CDR3 here is CSVDASGNQETQYF. CDR3 coding DNA: TGCAGCGTTGACGCTAGCGGGAACCAAGAGACCCAGTACTTC.